The clone carrying this T cell receptor beta chain appeared many times. Its cognate antigen is unknown. The germline gives CDR1 SEHNR, CDR2 FQNEAQ (reference sequence). V lost 5 bases and J 7 bases, leaving 12 bases between the germline ends. The CDR3 spans 13 residues. A single record per CDR3 protein comes from TCRdb applying MiXCR to the RACE reads. The repertoire holds a few hundred thousand distinct CDR3 sequences, 5.5% seen once, with more than 8% in the top ten. Time point given: pre-sensitization, week 0. Indicated treatment: therapeutic diphenylcyclopropenone sensitization with weekly scalp DPC. These data belong to a study of human T cells and chemical hapten exposure. Study in general: On about 2 cm by about 2 cm of upper inner arm skin, sensitization was performed with 2% DPC. Study-level findings and limits: Clustering by CDR3 similarity yielded significantly more large clusters from expanded TCRs than controls. Those TCRs sitting above 1 in 1000 frequency stayed the same with DPC sensitization.

The V gene is TRBV7-9, the J gene TRBJ2-1, with D perhaps TRBD1 (5 bases). Sequenced here: whole blood, sampled in connection with sensitization to the hapten diphenylcyclopropenone (DPC). The sequence came from a woman between 18 and 29 years old with alopecia areata. Some clones in this sample may be carry-over from other donors' samples. CDR3 in DNA: TGTGCCAGCAGCCTAACCCCAGGGAATGAGCAGTTCTTC. It encodes CASSLTPGNEQFF.